This T cell receptor (beta chain) was found in a study of blood T cell repertoires in COVID-19. Study information: Collection of acute and convalescent COVID-19 samples took place in the United States, Italy and Spain.

The CDR3 length is 18 residues. After removal of 1 base from V and 3 bases from J, the junction contained 12 bases not matched to a gene. The germline gives CDR1 SNHLY, CDR2 FYNNEI. This clone was seen once. TCRdb keeps only in-frame clones here, not all; method: immunoSEQ multiplex PCR. The sample contains 120,000 or so clones, roughly 83% of which appear only once. Sequencing used peripheral blood. This chain connects TRBV2 to TRBJ1-2; 9 bases map to TRBD1. The TCR sequence derives from a man aged 40-55 years with active or convalescent COVID-19. For the CDR3, the DNA is TGTGCCAGCAGTGAAGTACCGGGACAGGGACCGACCTACTATGGCTACACCTTC. Protein product: CASSEVPGQGPTYYGYTF.